This is a list of T cell receptor beta chains from one sample in a study of T cells in Graves' hyperthyroidism and ophthalmopathy. TCRdb fed the multiplex PCR reads into MiXCR, producing one record per CDR3 protein. Of a few hundred thousand distinct CDR3 sequences listed, 20% to 25% are singletons. Material: blood. Receptors were obtained from a man in his fifties or sixties with Graves' hyperthyroidism. The CDR3 runs from the conserved cysteine through the conserved F or W. The D gene is left open where the match is weak. A row's size may be missing; if present it is once, few, many or a size class.

clone size	V gene	D gene	CDR3 length	J gene	CDR3 DNA	CDR3 protein
few	TRBV30	TRBD1	17	TRBJ1-2	TGTGCCTGGAGTGGAGAAATTCCCCGGGACAGACGCTATGGCTACACCTTC	CAWSGEIPRDRRYGYTF
-	TRBV4-1	-	14	TRBJ2-7	TGCGCCAGCAGGTGGGACCAGAGAGCGGACGAGCAGTACTTC	CASRWDQRADEQYF
few	TRBV7-9	-	12	TRBJ2-7	TGTGCCAGCAGCTTTTCGGGCCGCGAGCAGTACTTC	CASSFSGREQYF
many	TRBV12-3/TRBV12-4	-	16	TRBJ1-1	TGTGCCAGCAGTCCGCCCTTGGCGGGGCGTCAGACTGAAGCTTTCTTT	CASSPPLAGRQTEAFF
-	TRBV12-3/TRBV12-4	TRBD2	16	TRBJ2-3	TGTGCCAGCAGTTTAACCCTAGCGGGGATCACAGATACGCAGTATTTT	CASSLTLAGITDTQYF
few	TRBV11-2	TRBD2	15	TRBJ2-7	TGTGCCAGCAGCTTAACTAGCGGGAGTGTGTGGGAGCAGTACTTC	CASSLTSGSVWEQYF
-	TRBV6-1	TRBD1	16	TRBJ1-5	TGTGCCAGCAGCAGATTAACAGGGGTAGAGGGTCAGCCCCAGCATTTT	CASSRLTGVEGQPQHF
-	TRBV3-1	-	12	TRBJ2-2	TGTGCCAGCAGCCAAGGTTCTGGGGAGCTGTTTTTT	CASSQGSGELFF
-	TRBV30	-	11	TRBJ2-7	TGTGCCTGGAGCAGGGAACGCGAGCAGGACTTC	CAWSREREQDF
few	TRBV6-9	-	15	TRBJ1-1	TGTGCCAGCAGATCGCCGCGGGGGCGGAACACTGAAGCTTTCTTT	CASRSPRGRNTEAFF
few	TRBV6-1	TRBD1	15	TRBJ1-5	TGTGCCAGCAGTGGGCGGACAGGGGGCAATCAGCCCCAGCATTTT	CASSGRTGGNQPQHF
-	TRBV12-3/TRBV12-4	-	15	TRBJ1-3	TGTGCCAGCTTCTTCATTGGGGGCGGTGGAAACACCATATATTTT	CASFFIGGGGNTIYF
few	TRBV6-1	TRBD1	13	TRBJ2-4	TGTGCCAGCAGTGAAGGGGGACAGGGCATTCAGTACTTC	CASSEGGQGIQYF
few	TRBV2	-	11	TRBJ2-7	TGTGCCAGCAGGTCCTTATACGAGCAGTACTTC	CASRSLYEQYF
-	TRBV5-1	TRBD1	16	TRBJ1-3	TGCGCCAGCAGCCCTACAGGGGCCAGCTCTGGAAACACCATATATTTT	CASSPTGASSGNTIYF
-	TRBV3-1	-	17	TRBJ2-7	TGTGCCAGCAGCCAACATTCGGGGCGAGCTCCTTTAGCCGAGCAGTACTTC	CASSQHSGRAPLAEQYF
few	TRBV3-1	TRBD1	14	TRBJ1-2	TGTGCCAGCAGCCAAGGGAGGGGGCGGGGTGGCTACACCTTC	CASSQGRGRGGYTF
-	TRBV19	-	16	TRBJ2-1	TGTGCCAGTAGTATTCGGGTGGCGGCGGGGAACAATGAGCAGTTCTTC	CASSIRVAAGNNEQFF
-	TRBV7-3	TRBD2	15	TRBJ2-3	TGTGCCAGCAGCTTAAGCGGGAGGTGGACAGATACGCAGTATTTT	CASSLSGRWTDTQYF